The entry that follows covers one T cell receptor (beta chain) sequence. Its antigen is unknown. The entry originates in a study of monozygotic twins with inflammatory bowel disease. Amplification of TCRalpha and TCRbeta cDNA involved two nested PCRs that ran for about 15 and 9 cycles. Using the 5' RACE reads, TCRdb records one entry per CDR3 protein without DNA. The sample totals approximately 140,000 distinct CDR3 sequences. Germline CDR1 LNHDA, CDR2 SQIVND (reference sequence). The CDR3 extends over 14 amino acids. Study-wide results and caveats: Support for any single strong IBD-associated signal or clonotype was not found.

This receptor was taken from a human donor with ulcerative colitis or Crohn's disease, or a healthy co-twin of an affected twin (not recorded which). The sample taken for sequencing was blood. This chain connects TRBV19 to TRBJ2-7; TCRdb designates TRBD2, a call that cannot be tested without DNA. CDR3 sequence: CASRAGPSSYEQYF.